This T cell receptor beta chain was recorded in a study of blood T cell repertoires in COVID-19. Study in general: The analysed material was cDNA or gDNA that came from T cells, B-cell-depleted T cells, or PBMCs.

Trimming cost V 1 base and J 2 bases, with 11 bases left between them. The CDR3 has 15 residues. Germline CDR1 is LGHDT and CDR2 is YNNKEL (reference sequence). Participant ages covered about 18 to 90 years across 25 or so US areas. Donors were grouped by their self-reported clinical history. Before being deemed recovered, Cohort 3 donors had two negative PCRs, clearance, or symptom resolution. Clones were sequenced by immunoSEQ multiplex PCR, and TCRdb holds only the in-frame ones, with some missing. The table has a few hundred thousand clones, 85% seen once. The sequence derives from a woman aged 50 to 60 who had recovered from COVID-19. The chain links TRBV3-1 (or the pseudogene TRBV3-2) to TRBJ1-1; D ambiguous. The sequenced sample was PBMCs or T cells enriched from blood (not recorded which). The CDR3 region is CASSQGTHKNTEAFF. In nucleotides, the CDR3 is TGTGCCAGCAGCCAAGGAACTCATAAAAACACTGAAGCTTTCTTT.